This T cell receptor (beta chain) was sequenced during a study of low-dose radiotherapy and immunotherapy resistance in tumors. Overall study context: The study delivered 0.5 Gy per fraction every 2 weeks to Cohort 1, totaling 6.5 Gy. Cohort 2's total reached 13 Gy over 26 weeks, at 1 Gy per fraction every two weeks. Every two weeks, cyclophosphamide 200 mg/m2 was infused one day before radiation plus immunotherapy.

At least ten counts were recorded for this clonotype. The time point is: after trial treatment. Treatment defined: LDRT plus nivolumab, ipilimumab, low-dose cyclophosphamide and aspirin (RACIN trial). Eligible patients bore advanced solid tumors devoid of tumor-infiltrating lymphocytes. J lost 3 bases, V lost 6 bases, and 7 bases had no gene match. The germline CDR1 and CDR2 sequences are SGHVS and FQNEAQ. This CDR3 contains 15 residues. TRAV- and TRBV-specific primers, spanning alpha and beta chains, primed first-strand cDNA. TCRs underwent approximately 20 PCR cycles of amplification with a constant-region primer and V-primer adapter. TCRdb fed the reads into MiXCR, producing one record per CDR3 protein. The profile shows 95,000 to 100,000 distinct CDR3 sequences, around 20% of them singletons.

The chain couples TRBV7-8 to TRBJ2-5; TRBD1 matches 10 bases. This material consisted of PBMCs, taken after low-dose radiotherapy plus immunotherapy. The clonotype originates from a male donor with prostate cancer. The DNA of the CDR3 is TGTGCCAGCAGGAGATCCGGGACAGGGGAAGAGACCCAGTACTTC. Protein sequence: CASRRSGTGEETQYF.